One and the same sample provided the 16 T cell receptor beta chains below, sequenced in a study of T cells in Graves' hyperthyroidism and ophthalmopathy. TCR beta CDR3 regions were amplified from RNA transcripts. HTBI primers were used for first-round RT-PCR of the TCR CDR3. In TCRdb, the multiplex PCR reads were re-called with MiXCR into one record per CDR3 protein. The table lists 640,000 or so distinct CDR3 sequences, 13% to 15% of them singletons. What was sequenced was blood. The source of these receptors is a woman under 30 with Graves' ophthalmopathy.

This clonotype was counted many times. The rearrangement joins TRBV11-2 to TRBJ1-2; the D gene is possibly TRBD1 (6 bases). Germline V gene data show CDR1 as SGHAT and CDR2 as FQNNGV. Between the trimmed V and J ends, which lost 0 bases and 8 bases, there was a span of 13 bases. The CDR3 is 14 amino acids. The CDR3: CASSLDRLRGGYTF. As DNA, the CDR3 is TGTGCCAGCAGCTTAGATCGGCTGAGGGGGGGCTACACCTTC.

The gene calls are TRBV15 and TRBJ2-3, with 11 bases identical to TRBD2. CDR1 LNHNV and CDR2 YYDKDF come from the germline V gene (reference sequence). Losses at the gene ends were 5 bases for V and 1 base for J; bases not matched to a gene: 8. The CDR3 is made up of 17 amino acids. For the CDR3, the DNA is TGTGCCACCAGCTCCCCGGGACTAGCGGACCGCACAGATACGCAGTATTTT. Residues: CATSSPGLADRTDTQYF. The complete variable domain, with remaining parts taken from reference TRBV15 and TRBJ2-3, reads DAMVIQNPRYQVTQFGKPVTLSCSQTLNHNVMYWYQQKSSQAPKLLFHYYDKDFNNEADTPDNFQSRRPNTSFCFLDIRSPGLGDTAMYLCATSSPGLADRTDTQYFGPGTRLTVL.

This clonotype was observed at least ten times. The chain's CDR3 is CASSLVGTVDEAFF. CDR3 DNA: TGTGCCAGCAGCTTAGTAGGGACAGTCGATGAAGCTTTCTTT. The V call is TRBV7-2, the J call TRBJ1-1; 7 nucleotides match TRBD1. This CDR3 is built from 14 residues. The V segment lost 1 base and the J segment 7 bases; nucleotides outside the gene matches: 6. The germline CDR1 and CDR2 sequences are SGHTA and FQGNSA.

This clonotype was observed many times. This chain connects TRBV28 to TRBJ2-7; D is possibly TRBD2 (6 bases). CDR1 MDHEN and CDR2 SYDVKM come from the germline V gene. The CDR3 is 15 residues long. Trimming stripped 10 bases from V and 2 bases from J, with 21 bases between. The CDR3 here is CATKRRDYTTYEQYF. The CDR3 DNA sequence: TGTGCCACCAAAAGGCGGGATTACACAACCTACGAGCAGTACTTC.

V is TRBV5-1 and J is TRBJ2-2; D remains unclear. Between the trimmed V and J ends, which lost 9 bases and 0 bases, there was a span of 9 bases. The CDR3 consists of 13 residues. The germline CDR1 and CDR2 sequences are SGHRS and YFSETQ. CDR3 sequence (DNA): TGCGCCACCCGGTTTTCGAACACCGGGGAGCTGTTTTTT. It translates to CATRFSNTGELFF. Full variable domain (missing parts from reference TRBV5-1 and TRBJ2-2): KAGVTQTPRYLIKTRGQQVTLSCSPISGHRSVSWYQQTPGQGLQFLFEYFSETQRNKGNFPGRFSGRQFSNSRSEMNVSTLELGDSALYLCATRFSNTGELFFGEGSRLTVL.

CDR3 residues: CASSGLGQDNQPQHF. DNA for the CDR3: TGTGCCAGCAGTGGATTAGGGCAGGACAATCAGCCCCAGCATTTT. The V gene is TRBV2, the J gene TRBJ1-5; D is undetermined. This CDR3 region has 15 residues. V lost 4 bases, J lost 3 bases, and 13 bases lay in between. CDR1 SNHLY and CDR2 FYNNEI come from the germline V gene. The complete variable domain, with remaining parts taken from reference TRBV2 and TRBJ1-5, reads EPEVTQTPSHQVTQMGQEVILRCVPISNHLYFYWYRQILGQKVEFLVSFYNNEISEKSEIFDDQFSVERPDGSNFTLKIRSTKLEDSAMYFCASSGLGQDNQPQHFGDGTRLSIL.

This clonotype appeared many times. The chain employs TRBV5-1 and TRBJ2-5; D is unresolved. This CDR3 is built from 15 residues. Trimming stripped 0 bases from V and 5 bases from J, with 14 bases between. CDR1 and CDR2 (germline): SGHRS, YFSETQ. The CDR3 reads CASSLGPAARETQYF. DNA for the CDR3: TGCGCCAGCAGCTTGGGCCCGGCGGCCAGGGAGACCCAGTACTTC.

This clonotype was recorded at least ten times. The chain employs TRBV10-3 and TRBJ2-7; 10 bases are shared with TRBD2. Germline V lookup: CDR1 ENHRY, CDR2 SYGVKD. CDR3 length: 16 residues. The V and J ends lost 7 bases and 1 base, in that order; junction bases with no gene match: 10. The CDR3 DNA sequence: TGTGCCATCAAGCCAACGCCTAGCGGGAGATCCTACGAGCAGTACTTC. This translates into CAIKPTPSGRSYEQYF.

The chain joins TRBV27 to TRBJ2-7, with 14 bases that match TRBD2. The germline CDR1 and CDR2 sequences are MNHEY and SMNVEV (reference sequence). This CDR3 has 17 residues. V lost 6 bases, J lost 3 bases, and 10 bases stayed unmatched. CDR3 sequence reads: CASSRMTSGRASYEQYF. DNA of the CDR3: TGTGCCAGCAGCCGCATGACTAGCGGGAGGGCCAGCTACGAGCAGTACTTC.

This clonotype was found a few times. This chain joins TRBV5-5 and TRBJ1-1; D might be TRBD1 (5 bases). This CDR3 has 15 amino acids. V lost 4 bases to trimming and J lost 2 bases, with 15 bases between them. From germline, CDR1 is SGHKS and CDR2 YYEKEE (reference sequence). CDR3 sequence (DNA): TGTGCCAGCAGCGCCCCCGGGGACGGTAACACTGAAGCTTTCTTT. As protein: CASSAPGDGNTEAFF.

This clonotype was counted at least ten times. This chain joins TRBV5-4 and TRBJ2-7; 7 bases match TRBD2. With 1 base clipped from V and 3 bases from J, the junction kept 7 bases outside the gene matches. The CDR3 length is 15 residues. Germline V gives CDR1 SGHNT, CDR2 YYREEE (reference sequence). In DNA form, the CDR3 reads TGTGCCAGCAGCTTGACCCCAAGCGGGATCTACGAGCAGTACTTC. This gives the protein CASSLTPSGIYEQYF.

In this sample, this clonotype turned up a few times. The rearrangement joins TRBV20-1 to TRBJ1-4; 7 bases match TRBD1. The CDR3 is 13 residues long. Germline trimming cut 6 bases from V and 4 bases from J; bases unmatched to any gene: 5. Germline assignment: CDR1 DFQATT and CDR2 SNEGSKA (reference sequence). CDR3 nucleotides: TGCAGTGCAGCGGGACAGAATAATGAAAAACTGTTTTTT. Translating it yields CSAAGQNNEKLFF.

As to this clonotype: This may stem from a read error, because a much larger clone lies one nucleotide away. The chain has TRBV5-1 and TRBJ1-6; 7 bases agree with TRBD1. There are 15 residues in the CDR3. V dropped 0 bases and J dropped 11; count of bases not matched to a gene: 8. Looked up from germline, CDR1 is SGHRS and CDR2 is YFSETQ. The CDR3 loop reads CASSLEERGRPPLHF. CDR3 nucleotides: TGCGCCAGCAGCTTGGAGGAGAGGGGGCGGCCACCCCTCCACTTT.

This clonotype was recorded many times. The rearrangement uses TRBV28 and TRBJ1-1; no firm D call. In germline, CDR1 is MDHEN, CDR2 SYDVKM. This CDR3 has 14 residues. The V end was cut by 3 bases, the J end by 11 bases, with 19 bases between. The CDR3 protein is CASSLGARGLWAFF. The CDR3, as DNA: TGTGCCAGCAGTTTGGGAGCACGAGGTCTGTGGGCTTTCTTT.

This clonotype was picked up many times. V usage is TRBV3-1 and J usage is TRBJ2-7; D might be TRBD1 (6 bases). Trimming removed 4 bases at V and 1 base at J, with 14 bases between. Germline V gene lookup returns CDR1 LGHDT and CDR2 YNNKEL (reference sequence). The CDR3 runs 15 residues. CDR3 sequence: CASSPASGVSYEQYF. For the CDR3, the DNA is TGTGCCAGCAGCCCCGCCTCAGGGGTTTCCTACGAGCAGTACTTC.

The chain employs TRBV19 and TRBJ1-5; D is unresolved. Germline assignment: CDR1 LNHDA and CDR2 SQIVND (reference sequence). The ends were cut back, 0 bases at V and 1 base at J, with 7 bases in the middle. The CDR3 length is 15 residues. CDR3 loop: CASSIEGVSNQPQHF. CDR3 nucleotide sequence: TGTGCCAGTAGTATAGAGGGAGTGAGCAATCAGCCCCAGCATTTT.